The rows below give T cell receptor beta chains drawn from one sample of a study of T cell repertoires in aging, cancer and after chemotherapy. A single record per CDR3 protein comes from TCRdb applying MiXCR to the multiplex PCR reads. The sample lists roughly 2,200 distinct CDR3 sequences, 25% occurring once. What was sequenced was blood. The receptors come from a human donor with a solid tumor. CDR3s include the opening cysteine and the closing phenylalanine or tryptophan. A D gene is named only where the DNA matches it firmly. Clone size is given for some rows only: seen once, a few or many times, or a class if the clone is expanded.

V gene	J gene	clone size	D gene	CDR3 DNA	CDR3 protein
TRBV15	TRBJ2-7	.	TRBD2	TGTGCCACCAGCAAAATGGGGGAGGGGAGTCCCTACGAGCAGTACTTC	CATSKMGEGSPYEQYF
TRBV6-5	TRBJ2-5	medium-sized	TRBD1	TGTGCCAGCAGCCTACAGGGGGAAGAAGAGACCCAGTACTTC	CASSLQGEEETQYF
TRBV7-2	TRBJ2-3	medium-sized	.	TGTGCCAGCAGCCCCCCAAGGGTTACAGATACGCAGTATTTT	CASSPPRVTDTQYF
TRBV20-1	TRBJ2-3	.	.	TGCAGTGCTAGACTGCCTAGCGTAGAGGGTACGCAGTATTTT	CSARLPSVEGTQYF
TRBV15	TRBJ2-7	medium-sized	.	TGTGCCACCAGCAGAGATTATATCGGGGCCGGAAACGAGCAGTACTTC	CATSRDYIGAGNEQYF
TRBV19	TRBJ1-2	large	.	TGTGCCAGTAGCGGACACAACTATGGCTACACCTTC	CASSGHNYGYTF
TRBV7-2	TRBJ2-7	.	TRBD2	TGTGCCAGCAAACGGCGGGAGGGCCTGTACGAGCAGTACTTC	CASKRREGLYEQYF
TRBV20-1	TRBJ1-2	few	TRBD1	TGCAGTGCTAGAGCGGGGACAGGGGGCCCTCTTACCTATGGCTACACCTTC	CSARAGTGGPLTYGYTF
TRBV28	TRBJ1-2	.	.	TGTGCCAGCAGTTTAAGGTCAGGGTTTGGTGGCTACACCTTC	CASSLRSGFGGYTF
TRBV7-2	TRBJ2-7	medium-sized	.	TGTGCCAGCAGCGTCGGGAAATCCTACGAGCAGTACTTC	CASSVGKSYEQYF
TRBV7-3	TRBJ2-1	few	.	TGTGCCAGCAGTCCAGCTGCCTACTCCTACAATGAGCAGTTCTTC	CASSPAAYSYNEQFF
TRBV4-1	TRBJ1-2	.	TRBD1	TGCGCCAGCAGCCGAGACTCCGGGACAGGCGGTGGCTACACCTTC	CASSRDSGTGGGYTF
TRBV6-5	TRBJ1-1	.	.	TGTGCCAGCAGTCCCCTGGGCCTATTTAGCACTGAAGCTTTCTTT	CASSPLGLFSTEAFF
TRBV7-2	TRBJ1-3	few	.	TGTGCCAGCAGCTTAACGCAGGCAGGGACCTTCTCTGGAAACACCATATATTTT	CASSLTQAGTFSGNTIYF